This T cell receptor (beta chain) was captured in a study of T-cell memory formation after mild COVID-19. Overall study results and limits: Mostly located in CM and EM were contracting CD4+ clones, with contracting CD8+ clones located in EMRA. In pre-infection memory, a portion of responding clones appeared, which suggested that cross-reactive memory joined. CD4+ bias marked clones expanding day 15 to 37, unlike balanced contracting clones.

Constant-segment primers were used for 5'RACE, and the resulting TCR alpha and TCR beta cDNA libraries carried sample barcodes and UMIs. From the 5' RACE reads, TCRdb called clonotypes with MiXCR, one entry per CDR3 protein. This sample has more than 80,000 distinct CDR3 sequences, with over 15% found just once. This CDR3 has 17 amino acids. CDR1 SGHTA and CDR2 FQGNSA come from the germline V gene. V was cut by 1 base and J by 3 bases, with 13 bases left in between. This clonotype was detected a few times. As yet, its antigen is unknown. Source material: PBMCs or a T cell subset sorted from them (not recorded which). The source is an adult woman who had mild COVID-19 (a few samples of this study predate the infection). Cell type and time point are not known. This sequence joins TRBV7-2 and TRBJ1-6; D ambiguous. CDR3: CASSLGGKEDYNSPLHF. CDR3 in DNA: TGTGCCAGCAGCTTAGGCGGGAAAGAAGACTATAATTCACCCCTCCACTTT.